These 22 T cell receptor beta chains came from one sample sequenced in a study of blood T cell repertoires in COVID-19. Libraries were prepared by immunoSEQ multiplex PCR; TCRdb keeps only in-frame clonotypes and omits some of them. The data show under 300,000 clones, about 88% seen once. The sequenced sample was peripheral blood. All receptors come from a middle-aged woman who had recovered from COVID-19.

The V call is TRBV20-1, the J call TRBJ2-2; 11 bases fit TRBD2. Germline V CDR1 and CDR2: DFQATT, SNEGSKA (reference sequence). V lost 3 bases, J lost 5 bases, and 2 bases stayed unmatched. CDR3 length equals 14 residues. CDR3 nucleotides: TGCAGTGCTAGTCGGACTAGCGGGACCGGGGAGCTGTTTTTT. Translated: CSASRTSGTGELFF.

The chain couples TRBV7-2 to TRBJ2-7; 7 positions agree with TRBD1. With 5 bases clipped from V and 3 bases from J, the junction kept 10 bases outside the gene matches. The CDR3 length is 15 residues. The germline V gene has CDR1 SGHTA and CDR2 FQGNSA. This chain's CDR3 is CASSTSGGPYYEQYF. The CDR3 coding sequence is TGTGCCAGCAGCACATCAGGGGGACCGTACTACGAGCAGTACTTC.

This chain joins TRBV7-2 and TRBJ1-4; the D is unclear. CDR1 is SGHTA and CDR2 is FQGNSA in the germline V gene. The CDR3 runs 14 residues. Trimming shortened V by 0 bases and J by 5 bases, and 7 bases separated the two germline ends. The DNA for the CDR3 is TGTGCCAGCAGCTTAGCGGAGGGAAATGAAAAACTGTTTTTT. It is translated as CASSLAEGNEKLFF. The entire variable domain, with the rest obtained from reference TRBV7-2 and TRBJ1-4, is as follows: GAGVSQSPSNKVTEKGKDVELRCDPISGHTALYWYRQSLGQGLEFLIYFQGNSAPDKSGLPSDRFSAERTGGSVSTLTIQRTQQEDSAVYLCASSLAEGNEKLFFGSGTQLSVL.

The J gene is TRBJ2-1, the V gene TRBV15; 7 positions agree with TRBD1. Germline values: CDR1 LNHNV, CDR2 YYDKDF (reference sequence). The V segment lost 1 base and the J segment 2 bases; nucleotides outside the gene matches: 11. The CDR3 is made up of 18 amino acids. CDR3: CATSRGDPRDSPYNEQFF. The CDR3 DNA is TGTGCCACCAGCAGAGGAGACCCCCGGGACAGCCCCTACAATGAGCAGTTCTTC.

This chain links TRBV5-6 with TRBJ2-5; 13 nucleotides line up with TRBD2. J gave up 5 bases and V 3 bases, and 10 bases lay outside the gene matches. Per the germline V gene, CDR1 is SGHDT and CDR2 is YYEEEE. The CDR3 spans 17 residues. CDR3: CASSSNVLAGGPETQYF. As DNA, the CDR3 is TGTGCCAGCAGCTCTAACGTACTAGCGGGGGGGCCTGAGACCCAGTACTTC.

In DNA, the CDR3 is TGTGCCATCGGGAGGGCTGGAAACACCATATATTTT. Amino acid sequence: CAIGRAGNTIYF. V is TRBV7-9 and J is TRBJ1-3; D not resolved. V lost 10 bases to trimming and J lost 2 bases, with 9 bases between them. CDR3 size: 12 residues. The V gene's germline CDR1 is SEHNR and CDR2 FQNEAQ (reference sequence).

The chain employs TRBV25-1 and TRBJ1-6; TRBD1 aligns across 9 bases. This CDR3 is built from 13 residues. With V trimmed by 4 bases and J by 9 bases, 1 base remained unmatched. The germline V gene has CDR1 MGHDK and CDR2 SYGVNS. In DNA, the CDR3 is TGTGCCAGCAGTGCGACAGGGGGTTCACCCCTCCACTTT. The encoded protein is CASSATGGSPLHF. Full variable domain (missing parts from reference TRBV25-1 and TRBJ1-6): EADIYQTPRYLVIGTGKKITLECSQTMGHDKMYWYQQDPGMELHLIHYSYGVNSTEKGDLSSESTVSRIRTEHFPLTLESARPSHTSQYLCASSATGGSPLHFGNGTRLTVT.

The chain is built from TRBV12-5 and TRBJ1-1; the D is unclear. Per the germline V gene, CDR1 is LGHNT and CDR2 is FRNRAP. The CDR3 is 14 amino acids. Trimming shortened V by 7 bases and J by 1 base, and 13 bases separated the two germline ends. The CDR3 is CASAPPVRNTEAFF. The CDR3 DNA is TGTGCTAGTGCCCCCCCGGTGAGGAACACTGAAGCTTTCTTT.

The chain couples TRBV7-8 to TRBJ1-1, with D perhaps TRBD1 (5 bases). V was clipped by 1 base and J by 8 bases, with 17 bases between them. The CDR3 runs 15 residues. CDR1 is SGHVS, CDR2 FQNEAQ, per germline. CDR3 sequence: CASSLVVRGPSEAFF. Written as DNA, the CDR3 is TGTGCCAGCAGCTTAGTTGTGCGGGGCCCGTCGGAAGCTTTCTTT.

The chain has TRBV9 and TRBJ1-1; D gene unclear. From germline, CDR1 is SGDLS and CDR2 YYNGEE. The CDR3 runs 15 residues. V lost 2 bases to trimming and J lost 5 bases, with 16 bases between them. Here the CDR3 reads CASSVTTGWETEAFF. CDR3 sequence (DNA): TGTGCCAGCAGCGTTACGACCGGGTGGGAGACTGAAGCTTTCTTT.

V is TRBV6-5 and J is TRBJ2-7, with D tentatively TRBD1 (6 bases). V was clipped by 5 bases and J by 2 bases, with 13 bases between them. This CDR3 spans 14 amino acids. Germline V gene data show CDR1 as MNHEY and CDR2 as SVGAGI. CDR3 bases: TGTGCCAGCAGTCACACGGGACAAACCTACGAGCAGTACTTC. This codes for CASSHTGQTYEQYF.

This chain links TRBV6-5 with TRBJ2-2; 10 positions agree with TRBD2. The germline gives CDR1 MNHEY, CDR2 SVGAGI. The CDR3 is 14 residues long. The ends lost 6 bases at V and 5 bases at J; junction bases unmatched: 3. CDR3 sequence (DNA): TGTGCCAGCAGCCAGACTAGCGGGACCGGGGAGCTGTTTTTT. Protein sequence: CASSQTSGTGELFF.

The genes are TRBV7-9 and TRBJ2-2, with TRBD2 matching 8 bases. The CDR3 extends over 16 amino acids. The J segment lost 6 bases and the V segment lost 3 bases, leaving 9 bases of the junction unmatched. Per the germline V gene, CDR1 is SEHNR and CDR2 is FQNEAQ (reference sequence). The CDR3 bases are TGTGCCAGCAGCTTCGGAATCGGGAGGGCTGCCGGGGAGCTGTTTTTT. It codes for CASSFGIGRAAGELFF.

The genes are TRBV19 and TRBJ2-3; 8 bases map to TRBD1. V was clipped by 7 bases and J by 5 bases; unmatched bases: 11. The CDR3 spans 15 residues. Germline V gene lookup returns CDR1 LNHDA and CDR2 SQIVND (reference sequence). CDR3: CASTGETGGKDTQYF. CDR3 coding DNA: TGTGCCAGTACCGGGGAAACAGGGGGGAAAGATACGCAGTATTTT.

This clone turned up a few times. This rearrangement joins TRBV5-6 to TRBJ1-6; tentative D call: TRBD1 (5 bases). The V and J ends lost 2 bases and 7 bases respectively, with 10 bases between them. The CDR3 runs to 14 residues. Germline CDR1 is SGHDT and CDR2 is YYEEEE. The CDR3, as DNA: TGTGCCAGCAGCTTAGCGCAGGGCAATTCACCCCTCCACTTT. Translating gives CASSLAQGNSPLHF.

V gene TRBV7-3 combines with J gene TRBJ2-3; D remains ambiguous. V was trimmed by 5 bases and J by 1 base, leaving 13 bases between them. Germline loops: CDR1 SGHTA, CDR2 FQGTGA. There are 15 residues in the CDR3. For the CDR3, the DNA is TGTGCCAGCAGCGTCCGACTGGGTGGCACAGATACGCAGTATTTT. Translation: CASSVRLGGTDTQYF.

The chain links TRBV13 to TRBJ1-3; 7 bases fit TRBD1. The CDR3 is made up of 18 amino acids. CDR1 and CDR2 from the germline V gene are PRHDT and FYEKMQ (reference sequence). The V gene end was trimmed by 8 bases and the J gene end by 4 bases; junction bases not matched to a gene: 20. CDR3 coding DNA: TGTGCCAGCGGTCGCAGCCAAGACAGGGTTTTTGGAGGAAACACCATATATTTT. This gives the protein CASGRSQDRVFGGNTIYF.

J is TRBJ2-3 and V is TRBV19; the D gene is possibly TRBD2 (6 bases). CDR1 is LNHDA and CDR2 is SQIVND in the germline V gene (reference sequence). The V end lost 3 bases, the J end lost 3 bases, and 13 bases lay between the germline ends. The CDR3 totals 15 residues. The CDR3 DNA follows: TGTGCCAGTAGTATTCGGGGGATCGGGACAGATACGCAGTATTTT. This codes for CASSIRGIGTDTQYF. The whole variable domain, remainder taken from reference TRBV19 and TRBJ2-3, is DGGITQSPKYLFRKEGQNVTLSCEQNLNHDAMYWYRQDPGQGLRLIYYSQIVNDFQKGDIAEGYSVSREKKESFPLTVTSAQKNPTAFYLCASSIRGIGTDTQYFGPGTRLTVL.

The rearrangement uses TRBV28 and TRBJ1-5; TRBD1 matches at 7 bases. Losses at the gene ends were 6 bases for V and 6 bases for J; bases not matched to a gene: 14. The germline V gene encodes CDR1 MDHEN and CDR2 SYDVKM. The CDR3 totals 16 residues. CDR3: CASRGEGADRVQPQHF. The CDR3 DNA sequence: TGTGCCAGCAGAGGAGAGGGGGCGGACCGGGTTCAGCCCCAGCATTTT.

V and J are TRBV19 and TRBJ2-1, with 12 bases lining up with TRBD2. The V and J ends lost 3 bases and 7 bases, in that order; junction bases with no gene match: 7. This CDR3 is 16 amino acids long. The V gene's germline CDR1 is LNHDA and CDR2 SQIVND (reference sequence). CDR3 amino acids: CASSMEPSGRGNEQFF. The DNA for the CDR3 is TGTGCCAGTAGTATGGAACCTAGCGGGAGGGGGAATGAGCAGTTCTTC.

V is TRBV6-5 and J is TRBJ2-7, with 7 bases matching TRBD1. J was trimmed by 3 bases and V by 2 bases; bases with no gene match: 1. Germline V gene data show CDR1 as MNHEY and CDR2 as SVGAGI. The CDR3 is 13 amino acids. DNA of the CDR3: TGTGCCAGCAGTTACCGGACAGGCTACGAGCAGTACTTC. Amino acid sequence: CASSYRTGYEQYF.

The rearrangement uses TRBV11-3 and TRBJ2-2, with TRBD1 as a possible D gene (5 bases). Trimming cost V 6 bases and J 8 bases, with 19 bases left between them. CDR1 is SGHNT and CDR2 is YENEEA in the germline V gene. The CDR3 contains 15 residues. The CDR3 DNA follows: TGTGCCAGCAGGGGATTCTGGGGCACCGAGGGGGAGCTGTTTTTT. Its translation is CASRGFWGTEGELFF.